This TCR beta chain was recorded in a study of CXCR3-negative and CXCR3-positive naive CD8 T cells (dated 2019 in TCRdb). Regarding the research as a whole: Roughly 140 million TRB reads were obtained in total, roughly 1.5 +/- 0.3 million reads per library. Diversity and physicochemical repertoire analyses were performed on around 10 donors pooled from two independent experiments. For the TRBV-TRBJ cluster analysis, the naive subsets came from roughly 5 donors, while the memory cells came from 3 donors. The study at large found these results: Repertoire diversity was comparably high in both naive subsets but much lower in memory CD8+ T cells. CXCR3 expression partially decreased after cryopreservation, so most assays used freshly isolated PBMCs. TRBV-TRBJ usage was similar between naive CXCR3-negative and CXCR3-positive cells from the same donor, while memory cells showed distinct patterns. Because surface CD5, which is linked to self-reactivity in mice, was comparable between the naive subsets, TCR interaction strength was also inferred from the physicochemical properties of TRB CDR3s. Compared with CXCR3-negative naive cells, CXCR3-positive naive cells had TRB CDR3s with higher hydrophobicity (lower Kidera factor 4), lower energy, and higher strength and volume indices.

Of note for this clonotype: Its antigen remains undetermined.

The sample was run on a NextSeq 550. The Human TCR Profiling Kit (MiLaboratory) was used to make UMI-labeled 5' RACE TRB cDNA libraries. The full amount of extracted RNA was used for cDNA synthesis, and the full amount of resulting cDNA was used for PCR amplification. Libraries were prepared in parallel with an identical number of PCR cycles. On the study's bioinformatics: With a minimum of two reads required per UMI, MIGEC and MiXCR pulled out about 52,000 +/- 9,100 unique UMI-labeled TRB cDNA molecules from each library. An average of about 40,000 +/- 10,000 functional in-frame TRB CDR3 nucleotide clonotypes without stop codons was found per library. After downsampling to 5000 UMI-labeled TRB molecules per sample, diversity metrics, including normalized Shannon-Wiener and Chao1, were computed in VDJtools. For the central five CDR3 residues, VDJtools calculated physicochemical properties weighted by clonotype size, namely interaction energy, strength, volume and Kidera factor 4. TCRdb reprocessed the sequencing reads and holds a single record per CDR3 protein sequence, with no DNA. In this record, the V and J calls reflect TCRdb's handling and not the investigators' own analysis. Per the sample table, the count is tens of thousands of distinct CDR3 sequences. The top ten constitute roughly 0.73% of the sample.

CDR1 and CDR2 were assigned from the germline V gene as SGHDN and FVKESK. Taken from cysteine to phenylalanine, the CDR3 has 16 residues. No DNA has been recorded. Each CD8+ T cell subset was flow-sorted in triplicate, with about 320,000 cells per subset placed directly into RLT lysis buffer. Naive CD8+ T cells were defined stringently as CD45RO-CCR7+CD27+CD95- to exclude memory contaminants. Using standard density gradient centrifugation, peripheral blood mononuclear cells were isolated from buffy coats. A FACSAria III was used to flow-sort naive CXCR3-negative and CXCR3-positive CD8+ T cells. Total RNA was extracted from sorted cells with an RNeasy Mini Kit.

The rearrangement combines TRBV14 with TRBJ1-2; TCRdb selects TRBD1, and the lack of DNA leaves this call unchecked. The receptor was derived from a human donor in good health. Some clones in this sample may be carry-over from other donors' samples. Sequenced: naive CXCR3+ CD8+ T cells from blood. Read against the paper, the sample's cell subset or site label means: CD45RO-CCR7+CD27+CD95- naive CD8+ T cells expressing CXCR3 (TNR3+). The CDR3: CASSRPTTGWDYGYTF.